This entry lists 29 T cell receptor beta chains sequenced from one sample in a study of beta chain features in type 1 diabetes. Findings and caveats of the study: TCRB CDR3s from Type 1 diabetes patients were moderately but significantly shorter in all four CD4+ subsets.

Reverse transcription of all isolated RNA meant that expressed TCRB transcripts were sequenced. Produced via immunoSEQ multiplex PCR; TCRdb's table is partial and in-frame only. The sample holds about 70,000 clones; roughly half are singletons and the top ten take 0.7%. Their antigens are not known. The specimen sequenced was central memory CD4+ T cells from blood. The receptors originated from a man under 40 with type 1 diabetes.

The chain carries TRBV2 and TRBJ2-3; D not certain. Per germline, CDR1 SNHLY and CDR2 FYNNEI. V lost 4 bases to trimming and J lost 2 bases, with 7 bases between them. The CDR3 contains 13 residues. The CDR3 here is CASSAETTDTQYF. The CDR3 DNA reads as TGTGCCAGCAGTGCGGAGACCACAGATACGCAGTATTTT.

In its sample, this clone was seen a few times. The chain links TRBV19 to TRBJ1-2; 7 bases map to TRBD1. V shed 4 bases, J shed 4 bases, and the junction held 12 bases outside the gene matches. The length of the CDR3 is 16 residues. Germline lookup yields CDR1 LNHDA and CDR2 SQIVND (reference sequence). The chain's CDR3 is CASSTQRQGFIYGYTF. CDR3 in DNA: TGTGCCAGTAGTACCCAGCGACAGGGATTCATCTATGGCTACACCTTC. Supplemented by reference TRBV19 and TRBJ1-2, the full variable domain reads DGGITQSPKYLFRKEGQNVTLSCEQNLNHDAMYWYRQDPGQGLRLIYYSQIVNDFQKGDIAEGYSVSREKKESFPLTVTSAQKNPTAFYLCASSTQRQGFIYGYTFGSGTRLTVV.

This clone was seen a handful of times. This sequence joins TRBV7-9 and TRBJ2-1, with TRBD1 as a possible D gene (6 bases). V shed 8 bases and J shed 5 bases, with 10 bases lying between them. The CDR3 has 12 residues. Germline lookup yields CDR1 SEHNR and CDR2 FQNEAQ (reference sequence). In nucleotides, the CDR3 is TGTGCCAGCGGGGGCAGAAACAATGAGCAGTTCTTC. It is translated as CASGGRNNEQFF.

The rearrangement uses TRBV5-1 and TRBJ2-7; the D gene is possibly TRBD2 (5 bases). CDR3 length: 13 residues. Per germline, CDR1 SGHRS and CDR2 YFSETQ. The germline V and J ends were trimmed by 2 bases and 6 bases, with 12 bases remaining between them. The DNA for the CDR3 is TGCGCCAGCAGCTTAGAGGGCGGGTCCGAGCAGTACTTC. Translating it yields CASSLEGGSEQYF.

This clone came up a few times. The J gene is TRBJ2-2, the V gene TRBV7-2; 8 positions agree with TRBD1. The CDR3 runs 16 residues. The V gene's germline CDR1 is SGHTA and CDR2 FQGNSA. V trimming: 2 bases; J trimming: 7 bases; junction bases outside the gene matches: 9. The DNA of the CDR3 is TGTGCCAGCAGCTTATACGGGGACAGGATAGTCGGGGAGCTGTTTTTT. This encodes CASSLYGDRIVGELFF. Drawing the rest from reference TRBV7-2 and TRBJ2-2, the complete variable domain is GAGVSQSPSNKVTEKGKDVELRCDPISGHTALYWYRQSLGQGLEFLIYFQGNSAPDKSGLPSDRFSAERTGGSVSTLTIQRTQQEDSAVYLCASSLYGDRIVGELFFGEGSRLTVL.

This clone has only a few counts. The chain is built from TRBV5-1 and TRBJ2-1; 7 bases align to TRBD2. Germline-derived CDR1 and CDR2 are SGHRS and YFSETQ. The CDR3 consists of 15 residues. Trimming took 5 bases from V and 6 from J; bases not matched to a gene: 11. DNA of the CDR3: TGCGCCAGCAGTCAAATGGGGGGGGTATTCAATGAGCAGTTCTTC. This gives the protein CASSQMGGVFNEQFF.

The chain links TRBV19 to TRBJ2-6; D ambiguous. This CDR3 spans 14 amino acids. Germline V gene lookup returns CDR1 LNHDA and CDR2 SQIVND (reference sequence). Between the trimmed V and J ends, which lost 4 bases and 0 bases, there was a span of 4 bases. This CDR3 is CASSTGSGANVLTF. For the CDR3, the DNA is TGTGCCAGTAGTACGGGCTCTGGGGCCAACGTCCTGACTTTC.

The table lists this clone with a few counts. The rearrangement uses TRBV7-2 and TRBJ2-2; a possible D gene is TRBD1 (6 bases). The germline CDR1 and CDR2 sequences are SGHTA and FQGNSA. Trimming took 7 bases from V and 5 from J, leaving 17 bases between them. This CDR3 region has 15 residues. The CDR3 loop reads CASISGTTRTGELFF. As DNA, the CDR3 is TGTGCCAGCATATCCGGGACAACGAGAACCGGGGAGCTGTTTTTT.

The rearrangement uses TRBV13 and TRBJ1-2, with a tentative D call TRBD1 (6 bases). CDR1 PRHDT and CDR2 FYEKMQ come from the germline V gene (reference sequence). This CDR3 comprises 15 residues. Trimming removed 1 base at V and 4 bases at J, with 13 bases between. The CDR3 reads CASSLVAGAGYGYTF. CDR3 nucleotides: TGTGCCAGCAGCTTAGTTGCAGGGGCGGGCTATGGCTACACCTTC. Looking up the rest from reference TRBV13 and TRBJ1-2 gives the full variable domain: AAGVIQSPRHLIKEKRETATLKCYPIPRHDTVYWYQQGPGQDPQFLISFYEKMQSDKGSIPDRFSAQQFSDYHSELNMSSLELGDSALYFCASSLVAGAGYGYTFGSGTRLTVV.

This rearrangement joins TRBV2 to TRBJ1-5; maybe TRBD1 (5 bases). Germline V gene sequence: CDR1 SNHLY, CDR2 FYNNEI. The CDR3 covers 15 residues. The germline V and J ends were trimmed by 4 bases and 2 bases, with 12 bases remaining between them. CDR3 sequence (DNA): TGTGCCAGCAGTGTGGCCGGGGGAGGCAATCAGCCCCAGCATTTT. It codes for CASSVAGGGNQPQHF.

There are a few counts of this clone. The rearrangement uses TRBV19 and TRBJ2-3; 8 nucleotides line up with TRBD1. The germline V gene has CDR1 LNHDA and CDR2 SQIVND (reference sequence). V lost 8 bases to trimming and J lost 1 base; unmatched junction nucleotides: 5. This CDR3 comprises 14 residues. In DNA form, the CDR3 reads TGTGCCAGTTCGGACAGGGCGGGCACAGATACGCAGTATTTT. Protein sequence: CASSDRAGTDTQYF.

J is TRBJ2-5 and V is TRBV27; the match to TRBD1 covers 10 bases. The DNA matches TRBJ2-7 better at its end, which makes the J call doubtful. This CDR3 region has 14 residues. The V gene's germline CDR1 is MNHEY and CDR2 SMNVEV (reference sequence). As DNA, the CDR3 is TGTGCCAGCAGACGGGACAGGGGTCGAGACGAGCAGTACTTC. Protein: CASRRDRGRDEQYF.

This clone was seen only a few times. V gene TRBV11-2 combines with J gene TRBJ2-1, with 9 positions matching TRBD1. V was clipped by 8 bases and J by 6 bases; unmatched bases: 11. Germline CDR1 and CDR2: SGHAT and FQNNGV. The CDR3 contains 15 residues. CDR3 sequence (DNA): TGTGCCAGCTATACAGCCGGGACAGGGACCAATGAGCAGTTCTTC. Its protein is CASYTAGTGTNEQFF.

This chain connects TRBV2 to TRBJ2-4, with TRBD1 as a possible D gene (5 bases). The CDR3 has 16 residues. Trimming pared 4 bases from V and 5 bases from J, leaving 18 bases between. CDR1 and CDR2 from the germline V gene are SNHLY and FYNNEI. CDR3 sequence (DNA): TGTGCCAGCAGTGTCCCGCTAGGGGCGGATGAAAACATTCAGTACTTC. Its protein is CASSVPLGADENIQYF.

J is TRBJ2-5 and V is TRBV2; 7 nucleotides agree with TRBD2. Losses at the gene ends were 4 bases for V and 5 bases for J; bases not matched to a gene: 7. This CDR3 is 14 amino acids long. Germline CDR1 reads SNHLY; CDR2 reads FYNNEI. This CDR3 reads CASSGGGGTETQYF. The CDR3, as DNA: TGTGCCAGCAGTGGGGGGGGAGGGACGGAGACCCAGTACTTC.

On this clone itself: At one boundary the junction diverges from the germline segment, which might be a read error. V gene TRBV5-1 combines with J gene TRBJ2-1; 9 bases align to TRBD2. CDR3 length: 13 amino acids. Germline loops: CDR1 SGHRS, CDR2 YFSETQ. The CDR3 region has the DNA TGCGCCACCAGCCGAGCGGGGGGCAATGAGCAGTTCTTC. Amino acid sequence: CATSRAGGNEQFF.

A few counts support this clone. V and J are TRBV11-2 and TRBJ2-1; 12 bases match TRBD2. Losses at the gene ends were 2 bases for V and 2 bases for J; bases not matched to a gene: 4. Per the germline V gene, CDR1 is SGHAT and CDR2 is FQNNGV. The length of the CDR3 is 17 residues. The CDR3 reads CASSLRLAGETYNEQFF. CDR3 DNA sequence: TGTGCCAGCAGCTTACGACTAGCGGGGGAGACCTACAATGAGCAGTTCTTC.

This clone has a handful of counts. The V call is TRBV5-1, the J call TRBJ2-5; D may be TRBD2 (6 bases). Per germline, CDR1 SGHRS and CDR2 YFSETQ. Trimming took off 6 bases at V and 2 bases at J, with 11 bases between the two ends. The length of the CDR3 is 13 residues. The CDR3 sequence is CASKMAGQETQYF. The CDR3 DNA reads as TGCGCCAGCAAAATGGCGGGACAAGAGACCCAGTACTTC.

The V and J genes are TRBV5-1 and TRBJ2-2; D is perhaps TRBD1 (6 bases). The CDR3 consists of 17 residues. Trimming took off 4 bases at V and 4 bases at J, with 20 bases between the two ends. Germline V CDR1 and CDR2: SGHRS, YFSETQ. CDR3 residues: CASSPQPTGSSTGELFF. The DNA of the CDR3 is TGCGCCAGCAGCCCTCAACCAACAGGGTCGAGCACCGGGGAGCTGTTTTTT.

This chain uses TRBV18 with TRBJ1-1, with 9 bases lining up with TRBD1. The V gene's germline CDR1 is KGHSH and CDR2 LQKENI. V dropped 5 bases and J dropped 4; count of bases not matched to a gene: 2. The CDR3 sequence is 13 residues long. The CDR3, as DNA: TGTGCCAGCTCAAACAGGGGGCTCACTGAAGCTTTCTTT. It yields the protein CASSNRGLTEAFF.

The CDR3 loop is CASSYLEGQGERIEEKLFF. The DNA for the CDR3 is TGTGCCAGCAGCTACTTAGAGGGACAGGGGGAGAGGATCGAAGAAAAACTGTTTTTT. The V call is TRBV7-6, the J call TRBJ1-4; 11 bases line up with TRBD1. From germline, CDR1 is SGHVS and CDR2 FNYEAQ. Trimming at V came to 4 bases and at J to 8 bases, leaving 18 bases not matched to a gene. The CDR3 is 19 residues long.

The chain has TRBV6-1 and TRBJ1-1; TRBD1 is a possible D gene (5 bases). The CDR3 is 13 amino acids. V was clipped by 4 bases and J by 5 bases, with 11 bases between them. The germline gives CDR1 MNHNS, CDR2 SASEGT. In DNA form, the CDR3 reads TGTGCCAGCAGTGGGCAGGAGGGGACTGAAGCTTTCTTT. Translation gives CASSGQEGTEAFF.

Here the CDR3 reads CASSLGDIKIYEQYF. Written as DNA, the CDR3 is TGTGCCAGCAGCTTGGGGGACATTAAGATCTACGAGCAGTACTTC. The chain joins TRBV5-5 to TRBJ2-7; D might be TRBD1 (6 bases). V shed 0 bases and J shed 3 bases, with 13 bases lying between them. Germline assignment: CDR1 SGHKS and CDR2 YYEKEE (reference sequence). The CDR3 consists of 15 residues.

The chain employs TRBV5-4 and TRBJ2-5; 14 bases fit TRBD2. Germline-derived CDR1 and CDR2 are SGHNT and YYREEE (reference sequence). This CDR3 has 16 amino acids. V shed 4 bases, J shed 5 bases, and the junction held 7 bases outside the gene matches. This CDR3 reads CASSLGLAGGEETQYF. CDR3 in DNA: TGTGCCAGCAGCCTAGGACTAGCGGGAGGAGAGGAGACCCAGTACTTC. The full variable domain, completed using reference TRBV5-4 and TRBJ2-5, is ETGVTQSPTHLIKTRGQQVTLRCSSQSGHNTVSWYQQALGQGPQFIFQYYREEENGRGNFPPRFSGLQFPNYSSELNVNALELDDSALYLCASSLGLAGGEETQYFGPGTRLLVL.

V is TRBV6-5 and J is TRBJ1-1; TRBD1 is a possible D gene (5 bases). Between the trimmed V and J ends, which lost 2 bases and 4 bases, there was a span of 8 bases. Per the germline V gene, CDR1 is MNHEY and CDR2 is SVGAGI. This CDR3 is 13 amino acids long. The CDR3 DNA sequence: TGTGCCAGCAGTTACGGGGGGTCCACTGAAGCTTTCTTT. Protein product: CASSYGGSTEAFF.

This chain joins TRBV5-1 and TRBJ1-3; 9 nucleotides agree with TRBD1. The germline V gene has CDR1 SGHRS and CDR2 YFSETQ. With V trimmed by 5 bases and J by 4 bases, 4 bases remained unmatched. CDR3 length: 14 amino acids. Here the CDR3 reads CASSSGQGGNTIYF. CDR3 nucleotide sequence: TGCGCCAGCAGTTCTGGACAGGGGGGAAACACCATATATTTT.

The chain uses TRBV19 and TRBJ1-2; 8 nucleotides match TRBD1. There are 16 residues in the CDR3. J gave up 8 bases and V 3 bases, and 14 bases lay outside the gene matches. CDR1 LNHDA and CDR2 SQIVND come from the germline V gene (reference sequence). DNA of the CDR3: TGTGCCAGTAGTATTCGCGGGACAGGTAATTCAGGAGGCTACACCTTC. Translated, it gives CASSIRGTGNSGGYTF.

The CDR3 is CASSYRGQETQYF. The CDR3 bases are TGTGCCAGCAGTTACAGGGGTCAAGAGACCCAGTACTTC. The chain links TRBV6-5 to TRBJ2-5; TRBD1 is a possible D gene (5 bases). Germline V gene data show CDR1 as MNHEY and CDR2 as SVGAGI. The germline V and J ends were trimmed by 2 bases and 2 bases, with 6 bases remaining between them. CDR3 length: 13 amino acids.

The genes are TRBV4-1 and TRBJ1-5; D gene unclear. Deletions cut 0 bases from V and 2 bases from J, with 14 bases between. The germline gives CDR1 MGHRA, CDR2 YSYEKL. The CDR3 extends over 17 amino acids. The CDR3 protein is CASSQEVSEGGNQPQHF. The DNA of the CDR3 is TGCGCCAGCAGCCAAGAGGTTTCAGAGGGCGGCAATCAGCCCCAGCATTTT.